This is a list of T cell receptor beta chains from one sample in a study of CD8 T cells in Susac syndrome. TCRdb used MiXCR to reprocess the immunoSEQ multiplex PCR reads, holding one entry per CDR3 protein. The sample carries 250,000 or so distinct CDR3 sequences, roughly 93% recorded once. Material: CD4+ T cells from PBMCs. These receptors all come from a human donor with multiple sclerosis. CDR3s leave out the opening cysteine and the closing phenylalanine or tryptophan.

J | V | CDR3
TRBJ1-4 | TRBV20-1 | SARDGRELF
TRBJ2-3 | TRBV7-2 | ASSPLMVHTQY
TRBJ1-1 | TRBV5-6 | ASSDTGLGTEAF
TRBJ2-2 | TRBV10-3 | AISEEGLAAGELF
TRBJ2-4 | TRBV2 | ASSGSTTAKNIQY
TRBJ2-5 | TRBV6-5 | ASRSTSGETQY
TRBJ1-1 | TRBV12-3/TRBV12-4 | ASSLWTGSRVAF
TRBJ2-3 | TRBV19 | ASSILVGRKNTDTQY
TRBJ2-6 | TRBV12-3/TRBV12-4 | ASSLAPGLGSGANVLT
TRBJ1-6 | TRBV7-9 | ASSVRESSNSPLH
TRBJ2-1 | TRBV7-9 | ASSLLRGQPGHNEQF
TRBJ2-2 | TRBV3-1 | ASSQGQGVILTGELF
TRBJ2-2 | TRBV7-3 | ASSLLPGANTGELF
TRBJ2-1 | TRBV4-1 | ASSQGPWDEQF
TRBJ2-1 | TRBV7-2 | ASRSRNEQF
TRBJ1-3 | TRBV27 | ASSLQWGANTIY
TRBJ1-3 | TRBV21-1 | ANQRHRGNTIY
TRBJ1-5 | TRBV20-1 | SVPESRNQPQH
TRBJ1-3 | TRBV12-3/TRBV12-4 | ASSHGTASGNTIY
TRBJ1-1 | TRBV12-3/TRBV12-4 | ASRDYRPENTEAF
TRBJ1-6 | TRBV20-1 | SARDGRGDPLLLH
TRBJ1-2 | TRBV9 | ASSAGGYGYT
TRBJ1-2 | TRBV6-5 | ASSRQSVPGYT
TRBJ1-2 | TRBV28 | ASSDSYGYT
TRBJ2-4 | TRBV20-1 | SARDQGQGNGIQY
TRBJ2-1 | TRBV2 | ASRVSGIRYNEQF
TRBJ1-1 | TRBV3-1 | ASSQSDRANTEAF
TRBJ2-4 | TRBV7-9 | ASSPTGATTLAKNIQY
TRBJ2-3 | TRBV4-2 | ASSQDAGFSGQY
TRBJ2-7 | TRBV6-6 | ASSFHYEQY
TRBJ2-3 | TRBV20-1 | SALPGGAWTDTQY
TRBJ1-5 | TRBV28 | ASSSSGFGNQPQH
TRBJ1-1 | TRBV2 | ASNARSRSNTEAF
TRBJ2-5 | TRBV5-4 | ASSSKTGQGETQY
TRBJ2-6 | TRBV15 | ATSRGALGTDSSGANVLT
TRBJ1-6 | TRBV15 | ATSRKPGQVNSPLH
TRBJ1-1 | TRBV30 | AWSVKGVSAF
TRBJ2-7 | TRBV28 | ASSFPRGLTYEQY
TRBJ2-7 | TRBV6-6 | ASSYRIQGTDEQY
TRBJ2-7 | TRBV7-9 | ASSFEVSYEQY
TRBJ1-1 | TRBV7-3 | ASSRQGFMNTEAF
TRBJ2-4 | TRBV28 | ASGGGFNIQY
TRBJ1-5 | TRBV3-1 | ASSRDRYNQPQH
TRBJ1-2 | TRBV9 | ASSVAPRSYGYT
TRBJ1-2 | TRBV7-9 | ASSSTGWEGYT
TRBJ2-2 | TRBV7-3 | ASSQMTGFTGELF
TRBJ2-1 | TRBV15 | ATMRDRGYNEQF
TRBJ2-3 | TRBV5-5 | ASSRNPGADTQY
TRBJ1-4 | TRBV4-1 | ASSQVGGLRANEKLF
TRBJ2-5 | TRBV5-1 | ASSLPVEETQY
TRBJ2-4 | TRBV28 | ASSFLRGGARDIQY
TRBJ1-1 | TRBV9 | ASSAGHLNTEAF
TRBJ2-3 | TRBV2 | ASSELAASTDTQY
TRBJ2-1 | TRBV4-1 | ASSQDAGVRKF
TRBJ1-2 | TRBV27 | ASSLTGDGYT